This T cell receptor beta chain was captured by sequencing in a study of blood T cell repertoires in COVID-19. Germline assignment: CDR1 SGHVS and CDR2 FNYEAQ. This CDR3 region has 11 residues. Trimming took 5 bases from V and 6 from J, leaving 4 bases between them. Authors' data handling: Cell counts per sample came from amplifying reference gene primers. The repertoire was sequenced with immunoSEQ multiplex PCR; TCRdb's copy has only in-frame clones and lacks some. Clone size and V and J calls were adopted from that table, with D and trimming inferred from the DNA. The table lists fewer than 500,000 clones, approximately 90% of them singletons. Followed over time, Seattle patients had been enrolled while infection was active.

This receptor was taken from a man younger than 35 with COVID-19, enrolled during active disease. V and J are TRBV7-6 and TRBJ2-2; D is unresolved. Material for sequencing was peripheral blood. CDR3 DNA: TGTGCCAGCAGCACTTCCGGGGAGCTGTTTTTT. This codes for CASSTSGELFF.